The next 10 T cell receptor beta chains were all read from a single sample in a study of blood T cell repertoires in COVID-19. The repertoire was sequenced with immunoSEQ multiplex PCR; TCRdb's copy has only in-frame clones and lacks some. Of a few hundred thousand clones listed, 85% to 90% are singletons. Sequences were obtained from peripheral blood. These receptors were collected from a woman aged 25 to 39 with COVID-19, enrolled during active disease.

The DNA for the CDR3 is TGTGCGTCCGAAAAATTAGGAGCCGGGGAGCTGTTTTTT. Encoded protein: CASEKLGAGELFF. The chain couples TRBV5-4 to TRBJ2-2, with no clear D. Germline V gene sequence: CDR1 SGHNT, CDR2 YYREEE (reference sequence). The CDR3 loop spans 13 amino acids.

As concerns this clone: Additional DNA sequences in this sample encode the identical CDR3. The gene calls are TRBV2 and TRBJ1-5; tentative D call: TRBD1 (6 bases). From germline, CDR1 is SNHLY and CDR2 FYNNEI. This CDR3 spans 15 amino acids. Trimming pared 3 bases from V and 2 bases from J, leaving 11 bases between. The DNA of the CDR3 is TGTGCCAGCAGTGACAGGGGTAGGGGCAATCAGCCCCAGCATTTT. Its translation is CASSDRGRGNQPQHF.

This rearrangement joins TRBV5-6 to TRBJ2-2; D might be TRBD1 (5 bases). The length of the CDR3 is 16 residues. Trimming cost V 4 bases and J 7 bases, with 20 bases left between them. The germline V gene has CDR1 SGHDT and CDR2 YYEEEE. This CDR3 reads CASSAILGRDGGELFF. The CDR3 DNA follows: TGTGCCAGCAGCGCCATACTGGGCAGGGATGGCGGGGAGCTGTTTTTT.

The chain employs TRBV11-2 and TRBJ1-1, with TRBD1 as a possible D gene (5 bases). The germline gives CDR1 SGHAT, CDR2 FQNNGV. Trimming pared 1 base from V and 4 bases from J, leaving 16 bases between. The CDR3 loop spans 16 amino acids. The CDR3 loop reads CASSLVSRGGGTEAFF. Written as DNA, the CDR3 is TGTGCCAGCAGCTTAGTATCTAGGGGCGGCGGCACTGAAGCTTTCTTT. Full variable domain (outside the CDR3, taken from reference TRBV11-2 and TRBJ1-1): EAGVAQSPRYKIIEKRQSVAFWCNPISGHATLYWYQQILGQGPKLLIQFQNNGVVDDSQLPKDRFSAERLKGVDSTLKIQPAKLEDSAVYLCASSLVSRGGGTEAFFGQGTRLTVV.

The CDR3 nucleotides are TGTGCCAGCAGTGAGTTTTCGGGACTCGTCACCGGGGAGCTGTTTTTT. Residues: CASSEFSGLVTGELFF. The chain recombines TRBV6-1 with TRBJ2-2, with a tentative D call TRBD2 (6 bases). Germline loops: CDR1 MNHNS, CDR2 SASEGT. V lost 3 bases and J lost 4, with 15 bases in between. The CDR3 has 16 residues.

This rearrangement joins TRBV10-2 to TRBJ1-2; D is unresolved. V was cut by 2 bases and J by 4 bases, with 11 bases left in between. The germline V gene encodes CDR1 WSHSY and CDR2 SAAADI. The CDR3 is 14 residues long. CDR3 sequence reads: CASSEPGVSYGYTF. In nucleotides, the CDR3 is TGCGCCAGCAGTGAGCCCGGAGTTTCCTATGGCTACACCTTC.

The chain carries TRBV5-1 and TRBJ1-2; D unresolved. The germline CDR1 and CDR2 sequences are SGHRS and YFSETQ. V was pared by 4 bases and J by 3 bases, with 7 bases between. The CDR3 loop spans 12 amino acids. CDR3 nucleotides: TGCGCCAGCAGCCCGTCGTACTATGGCTACACCTTC. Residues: CASSPSYYGYTF. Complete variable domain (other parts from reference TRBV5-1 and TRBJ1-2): KAGVTQTPRYLIKTRGQQVTLSCSPISGHRSVSWYQQTPGQGLQFLFEYFSETQRNKGNFPGRFSGRQFSNSRSEMNVSTLELGDSALYLCASSPSYYGYTFGSGTRLTVV.

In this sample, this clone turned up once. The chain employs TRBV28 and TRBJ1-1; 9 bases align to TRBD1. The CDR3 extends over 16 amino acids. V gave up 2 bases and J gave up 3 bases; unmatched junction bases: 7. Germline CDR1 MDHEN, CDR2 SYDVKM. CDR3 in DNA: TGTGCCAGCAGTTTACGGGGACAGGGTGGGTACACTGAAGCTTTCTTT. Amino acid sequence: CASSLRGQGGYTEAFF.

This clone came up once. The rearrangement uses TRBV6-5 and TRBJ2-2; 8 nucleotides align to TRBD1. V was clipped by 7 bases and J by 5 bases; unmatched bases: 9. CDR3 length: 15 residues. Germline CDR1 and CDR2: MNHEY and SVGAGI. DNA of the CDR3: TGTGCCAGCAAGTACGGACAGGGCGGAACCGGGGAGCTGTTTTTT. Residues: CASKYGQGGTGELFF.

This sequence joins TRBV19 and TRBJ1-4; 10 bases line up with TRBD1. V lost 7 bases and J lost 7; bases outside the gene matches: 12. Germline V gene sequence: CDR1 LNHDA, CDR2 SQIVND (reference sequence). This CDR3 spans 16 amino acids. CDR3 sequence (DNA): TGTGCCAGTAAACGACAGGGGGCGAGAGAAGGTGAAAAACTGTTTTTT. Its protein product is CASKRQGAREGEKLFF.